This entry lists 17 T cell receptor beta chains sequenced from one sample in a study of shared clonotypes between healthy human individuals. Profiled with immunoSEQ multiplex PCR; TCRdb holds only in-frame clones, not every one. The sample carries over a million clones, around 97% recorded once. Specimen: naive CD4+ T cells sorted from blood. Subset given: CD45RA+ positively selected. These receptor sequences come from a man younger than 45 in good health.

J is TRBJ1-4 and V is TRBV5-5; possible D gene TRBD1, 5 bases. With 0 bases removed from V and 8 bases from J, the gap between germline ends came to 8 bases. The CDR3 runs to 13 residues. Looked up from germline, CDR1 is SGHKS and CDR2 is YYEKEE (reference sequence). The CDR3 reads CASSLEGFEKLFF. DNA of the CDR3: TGTGCCAGCAGCTTGGAGGGGTTCGAAAAACTGTTTTTT. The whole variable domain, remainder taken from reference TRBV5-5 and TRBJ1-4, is DAGVTQSPTHLIKTRGQQVTLRCSPISGHKSVSWYQQVLGQGPQFIFQYYEKEERGRGNFPDRFSARQFPNYSSELNVNALLLGDSALYLCASSLEGFEKLFFGSGTQLSVL.

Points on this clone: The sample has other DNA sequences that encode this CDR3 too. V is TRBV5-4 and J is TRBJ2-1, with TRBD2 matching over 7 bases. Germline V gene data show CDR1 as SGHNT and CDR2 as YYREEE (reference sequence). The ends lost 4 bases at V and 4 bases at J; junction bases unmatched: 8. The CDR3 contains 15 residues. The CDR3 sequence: CASSPPSGVYNEQFF. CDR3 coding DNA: TGTGCCAGCAGCCCACCAAGCGGGGTATACAATGAGCAGTTCTTC.

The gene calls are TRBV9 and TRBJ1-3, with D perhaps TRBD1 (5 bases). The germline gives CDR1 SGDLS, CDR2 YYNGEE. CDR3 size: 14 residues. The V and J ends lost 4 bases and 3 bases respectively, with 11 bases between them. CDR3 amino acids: CASSPAGLGNTIYF. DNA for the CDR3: TGTGCCAGCAGCCCTGCAGGGCTTGGAAACACCATATATTTT.

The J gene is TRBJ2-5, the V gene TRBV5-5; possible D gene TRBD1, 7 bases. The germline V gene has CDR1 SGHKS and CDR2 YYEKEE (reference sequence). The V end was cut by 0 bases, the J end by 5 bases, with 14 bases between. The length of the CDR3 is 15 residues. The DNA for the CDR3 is TGTGCCAGCAGCTTGGCAGGGGGGTACGGGGAGACCCAGTACTTC. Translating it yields CASSLAGGYGETQYF.

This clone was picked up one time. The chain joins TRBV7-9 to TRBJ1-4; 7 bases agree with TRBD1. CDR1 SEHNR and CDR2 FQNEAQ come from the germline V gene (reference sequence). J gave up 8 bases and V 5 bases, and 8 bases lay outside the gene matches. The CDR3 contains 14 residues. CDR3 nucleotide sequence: TGTGCCAGCAGCCCCACAGGGGTTAACGAAAAACTGTTTTTT. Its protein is CASSPTGVNEKLFF.

The CDR3 here is CASSLELAEKETQYF. CDR3 nucleotide sequence: TGTGCCAGCAGCTTGGAACTAGCGGAGAAAGAGACCCAGTACTTC. The V call is TRBV5-4, the J call TRBJ2-5; 8 bases are a match to TRBD2. Unmatched junction bases numbered 4, after V lost 0 bases and J lost 3 bases. CDR3 length: 15 residues. The germline V gene encodes CDR1 SGHNT and CDR2 YYREEE (reference sequence).

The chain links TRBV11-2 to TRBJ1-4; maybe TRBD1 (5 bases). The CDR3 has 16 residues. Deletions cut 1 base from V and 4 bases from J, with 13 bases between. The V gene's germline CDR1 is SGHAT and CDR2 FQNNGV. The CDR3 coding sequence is TGTGCCAGCAGCTTAGTGGTCGGGACTGGTAATGAAAAACTGTTTTTT. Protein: CASSLVVGTGNEKLFF.

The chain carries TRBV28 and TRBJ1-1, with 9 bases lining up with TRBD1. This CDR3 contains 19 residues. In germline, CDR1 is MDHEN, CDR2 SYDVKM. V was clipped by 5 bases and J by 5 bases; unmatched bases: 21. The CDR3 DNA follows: TGTGCCAGCAGTCCGCCGGGGGGACAGGGAGCGCCCCCACCTACTGAAGCTTTCTTT. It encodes CASSPPGGQGAPPPTEAFF.

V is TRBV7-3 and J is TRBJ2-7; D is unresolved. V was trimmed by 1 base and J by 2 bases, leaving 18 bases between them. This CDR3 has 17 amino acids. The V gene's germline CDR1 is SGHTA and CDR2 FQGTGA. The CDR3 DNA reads TGTGCCAGCAGCTTAATGCACCTGGGCAGACTCACCTACGAGCAGTACTTC. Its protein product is CASSLMHLGRLTYEQYF. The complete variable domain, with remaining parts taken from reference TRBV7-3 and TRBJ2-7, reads GAGVSQTPSNKVTEKGKYVELRCDPISGHTALYWYRQSLGQGPEFLIYFQGTGAADDSGLPNDRFFAVRPEGSVSTLKIQRTERGDSAVYLCASSLMHLGRLTYEQYFGPGTRLTVT.

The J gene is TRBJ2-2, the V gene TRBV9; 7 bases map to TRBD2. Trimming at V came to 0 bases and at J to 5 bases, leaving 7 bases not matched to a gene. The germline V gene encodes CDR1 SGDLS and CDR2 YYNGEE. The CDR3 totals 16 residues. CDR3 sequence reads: CASSVAPSSGTGELFF. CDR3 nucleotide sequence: TGTGCCAGCAGCGTAGCCCCTTCTAGCGGAACCGGGGAGCTGTTTTTT.

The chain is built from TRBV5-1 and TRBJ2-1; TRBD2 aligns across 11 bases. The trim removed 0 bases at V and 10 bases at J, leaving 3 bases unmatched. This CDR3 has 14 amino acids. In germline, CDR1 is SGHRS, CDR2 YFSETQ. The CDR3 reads CASSLALAGGEQFF. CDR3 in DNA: TGCGCCAGCAGCTTGGCGCTAGCGGGAGGCGAGCAGTTCTTC.

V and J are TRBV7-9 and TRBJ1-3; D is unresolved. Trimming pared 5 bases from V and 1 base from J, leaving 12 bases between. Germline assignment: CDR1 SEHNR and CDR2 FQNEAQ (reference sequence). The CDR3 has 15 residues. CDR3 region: CASSPYKVSGNTIYF. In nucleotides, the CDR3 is TGTGCCAGCAGCCCTTACAAGGTTTCTGGAAACACCATATATTTT.

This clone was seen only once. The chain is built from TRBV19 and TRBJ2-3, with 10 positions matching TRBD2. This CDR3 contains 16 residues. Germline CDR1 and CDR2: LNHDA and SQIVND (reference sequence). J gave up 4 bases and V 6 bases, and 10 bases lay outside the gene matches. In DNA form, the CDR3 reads TGTGCCAGTAGCCCCCCCGGACTAGCGGCACCAGATACGCAGTATTTT. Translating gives CASSPPGLAAPDTQYF.

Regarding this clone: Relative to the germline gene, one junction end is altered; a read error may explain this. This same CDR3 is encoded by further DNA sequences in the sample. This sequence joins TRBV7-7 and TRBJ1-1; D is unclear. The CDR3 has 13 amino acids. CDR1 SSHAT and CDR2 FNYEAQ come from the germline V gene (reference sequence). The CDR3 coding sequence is TGTGCTAGCAGCTTAGGTAGGAACACTGAAGCTTTCTTT. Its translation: CASSLGRNTEAFF.

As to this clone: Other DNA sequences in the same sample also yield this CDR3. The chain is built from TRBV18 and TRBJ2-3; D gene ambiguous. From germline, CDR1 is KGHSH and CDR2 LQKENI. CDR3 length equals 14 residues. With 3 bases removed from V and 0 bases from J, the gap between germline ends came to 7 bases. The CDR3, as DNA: TGTGCCAGCTCACCTACTGACAGCACAGATACGCAGTATTTT. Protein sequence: CASSPTDSTDTQYF.

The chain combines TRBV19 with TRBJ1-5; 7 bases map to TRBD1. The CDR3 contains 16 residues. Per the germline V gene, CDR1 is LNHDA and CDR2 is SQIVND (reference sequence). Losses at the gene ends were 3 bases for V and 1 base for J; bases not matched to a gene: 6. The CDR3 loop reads CASSMGQFRSNQPQHF. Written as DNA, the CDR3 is TGTGCCAGTAGTATGGGACAGTTTCGGAGCAATCAGCCCCAGCATTTT.

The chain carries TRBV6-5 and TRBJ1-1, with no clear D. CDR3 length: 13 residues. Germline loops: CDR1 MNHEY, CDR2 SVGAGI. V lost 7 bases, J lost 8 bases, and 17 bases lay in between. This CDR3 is CASTKWAGREAFF. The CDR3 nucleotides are TGTGCCAGCACCAAATGGGCAGGCCGAGAAGCTTTCTTT.